In this sample, the clone carrying this TCR beta chain turned up a few times. Its antigen is undetermined. This beta chain is a stray sequence in a library constructed for alpha chains; its clone size is not meaningful. The sample is drawn from a study of spatial heterogeneity in lung cancer. Study-level background: There were consistently more beta-chain sequences detected than alpha-chain sequences. Study-wide findings and caveats: How many expanded intratumoral alpha and beta TCRs were present tracked the tumor mutation count, which was a count of nonsynonymous mutations.

The germline CDR1 and CDR2 sequences are GTSNPN and SVGIG (reference sequence). This CDR3 is 13 amino acids long. V lost 2 bases to trimming and J lost 4 bases; unmatched junction nucleotides: 3. The presence of a unique molecular identifier marked each TCR cDNA molecule. One entry per CDR3 protein results from TCRdb running MiXCR on the 5' RACE reads. Here the sample spans 600 to 850 distinct CDR3 sequences, approximately 15% being singletons. Time point denoted: sample taken at primary tumor resection. Unsorted whole RNA from tumor, nontumor lung or frozen PBMC underwent sequencing. The source is a male donor with early-stage non-small cell lung cancer. This sequence joins TRBV30 and TRBJ1-2, with 8 bases that match TRBD1. The sample here was lung tumor tissue, taken at surgery. The CDR3 reads CAWSIDRGYGYTF. The CDR3 bases are TGTGCCTGGAGTATAGACAGGGGCTATGGCTACACCTTC. Combining the CDR3 with reference TRBV30 and TRBJ1-2 gives the whole variable domain SQTIHQWPATLVQPVGSPLSLECTVEGTSNPNLYWYRQAAGRGLQLLFYSVGIGQISSEVPQNLSASRPQDRQFILSSKKLLLSDSGFYLCAWSIDRGYGYTFGSGTRLTVV.